The 29 T cell receptor beta chains below come from one sample, sequenced in a study of blood T cells in healthy people across ages. Combining a sample-barcoded 5' primer with a J-beta primer mix, a second PCR ran for about 7 to 11 cycles. One entry per CDR3 protein, called by TCRdb with MiXCR from the 5' RACE reads. The sample has roughly 1,800,000 distinct CDR3 sequences, roughly 49% seen once. Sequenced sample: blood. Receptors were obtained from a woman aged 40 to 50 in good health.

This sequence joins TRBV28 and TRBJ2-7; 7 bases agree with TRBD1. Trimming removed 5 bases from V and 4 bases from J; junction bases left unmatched: 2. Germline CDR1 is MDHEN and CDR2 is SYDVKM. The CDR3 has 12 amino acids. The CDR3 sequence: CASSTGQYEQYF. The CDR3 coding sequence is TGTGCCAGCAGTACGGGACAGTACGAGCAGTACTTC.

V and J are TRBV20-1 and TRBJ2-3; 7 bases are a match to TRBD1. Unmatched junction bases numbered 9, after V lost 6 bases and J lost 0 bases. The CDR3 consists of 15 residues. CDR1 is DFQATT, CDR2 SNEGSKA, per germline (reference sequence). The CDR3 DNA reads TGCAGTGCAACGACTCGGGACAGAAGCACAGATACGCAGTATTTT. Translation: CSATTRDRSTDTQYF.

The chain is built from TRBV6-5 and TRBJ2-6; D might be TRBD1 (5 bases). Trimming left V 0 bases short and J 4 bases short, with 19 bases between. Germline CDR1 is MNHEY and CDR2 is SVGAGI. The CDR3 is 19 amino acids. The CDR3 loop reads CASSYSGQGRLGGANVLTF. Here the CDR3 DNA reads TGTGCCAGCAGTTACTCGGGCCAGGGCAGGCTTGGAGGGGCCAACGTCCTGACTTTC.

This clonotype was counted only a few times. This chain uses TRBV14 with TRBJ2-3; D possibly corresponds to TRBD1 (5 bases). Trimming pared 1 base from V and 5 bases from J, leaving 13 bases between. Per the germline V gene, CDR1 is SGHDN and CDR2 is FVKESK. CDR3 size: 15 residues. The CDR3: CASSQGLRVEDTQYF. The CDR3 region has the DNA TGTGCCAGCAGCCAAGGTCTCAGGGTGGAAGATACGCAGTATTTT.

V gene TRBV27 combines with J gene TRBJ2-1; unclear D gene. The V end was cut by 0 bases, the J end by 4 bases, with 7 bases between. CDR1 is MNHEY and CDR2 is SMNVEV in the germline V gene (reference sequence). There are 14 residues in the CDR3. CDR3 sequence: CASSLSGVYNEQFF. CDR3 coding DNA: TGTGCCAGCAGTTTATCTGGGGTATACAATGAGCAGTTCTTC.

This clonotype was seen a few times. The chain uses TRBV29-1 and TRBJ1-2, with 9 positions matching TRBD1. CDR1 is SQVTM, CDR2 ANQGSEA, per germline. The CDR3 is made up of 13 amino acids. V lost 7 bases and J lost 5; bases outside the gene matches: 8. The CDR3 DNA reads TGCAGCGCTCCGGGACAGGGCGAATATGGCTACACCTTC. Its translation: CSAPGQGEYGYTF.

The chain couples TRBV5-6 to TRBJ1-3; weak D call: TRBD1 (5 bases). This CDR3 comprises 15 residues. Trimming stripped 0 bases from V and 0 bases from J, with 7 bases between. Germline V gene data show CDR1 as SGHDT and CDR2 as YYEEEE. The CDR3 reads CASSLDRISGNTIYF. CDR3 nucleotides: TGTGCCAGCAGCTTGGACAGGATCTCTGGAAACACCATATATTTT.

This clonotype has a handful of counts. The CDR3 spells CASSQDLNRDYEQYF. CDR3 DNA: TGTGCCAGCAGCCAAGACTTGAACAGGGACTACGAGCAGTACTTC. The chain combines TRBV4-2 with TRBJ2-7; D might be TRBD1 (6 bases). The V end lost 0 bases, the J end lost 3 bases, and 12 bases lay between the germline ends. The CDR3 totals 15 residues. Germline loops: CDR1 LGHNA, CDR2 YNFKEQ.

J is TRBJ1-1 and V is TRBV20-1; D gene ambiguous. V dropped 4 bases and J dropped 1 base, with 13 bases sitting between them. The CDR3 consists of 14 residues. CDR1 and CDR2 from the germline V gene are DFQATT and SNEGSKA (reference sequence). The CDR3 sequence: CSATAWGGNTEAFF. CDR3 sequence (DNA): TGCAGTGCTACCGCGTGGGGTGGGAACACTGAAGCTTTCTTT.

This sequence joins TRBV20-1 and TRBJ2-2; D unresolved. The CDR3 length is 13 residues. Per germline, CDR1 DFQATT and CDR2 SNEGSKA (reference sequence). Trimming cost V 0 bases and J 6 bases, with 8 bases left between them. The CDR3 loop is CSARDGVSGELFF. CDR3 bases: TGCAGTGCTAGAGATGGGGTTTCCGGGGAGCTGTTTTTT.

This clonotype has only one observation. This chain links TRBV4-1 with TRBJ2-3; 12 bases are a match to TRBD2. J lost 3 bases, V lost 2 bases, and 12 bases had no gene match. The germline V gene encodes CDR1 MGHRA and CDR2 YSYEKL. This CDR3 region has 19 residues. CDR3 sequence reads: CASSQPTSGGGVGTDTQYF. Written as DNA, the CDR3 is TGCGCCAGCAGCCAACCGACTAGCGGGGGCGGCGTAGGGACAGATACGCAGTATTTT.

The chain joins TRBV6-1 to TRBJ2-1; 7 bases map to TRBD1. The CDR3 runs to 18 residues. The trim removed 7 bases at V and 0 bases at J, leaving 15 bases unmatched. Germline V gene sequence: CDR1 MNHNS, CDR2 SASEGT. CDR3 bases: TGTGCCAGCAACTGGGGCCAGGGGGTCCGGGGCTCCTACAATGAGCAGTTCTTC. It translates to CASNWGQGVRGSYNEQFF.

The chain couples TRBV27 to TRBJ2-4; D assignment may be TRBD1 or TRBD2 (5 bases each). The V gene's germline CDR1 is MNHEY and CDR2 SMNVEV (reference sequence). Trimming removed 5 bases from V and 7 bases from J, with 12 bases in between. The CDR3 is 13 residues long. CDR3 sequence reads: CASSPRWGNIQYF. The CDR3 DNA reads as TGTGCCAGCAGTCCCCGGTGGGGGAACATTCAGTACTTC.

The chain combines TRBV24-1 with TRBJ2-3; the D is unclear. In germline, CDR1 is KGHDR, CDR2 SFDVKD. The CDR3 is made up of 14 amino acids. With 0 bases removed from V and 9 bases from J, the gap between germline ends came to 12 bases. CDR3 sequence reads: CATSDLQVSRTQYF. CDR3 in DNA: TGTGCCACCAGTGATTTGCAAGTTTCTAGAACGCAGTATTTT.

This clonotype was seen more than once but under ten times. The gene calls are TRBV12-3 or TRBV12-4 and TRBJ2-7, with 8 bases identical to TRBD2. This CDR3 has 15 amino acids. V shed 5 bases and J 7 bases; nucleotides not matched to a gene: 13. CDR3 region: CASSRYSGEFGEQYF. CDR3 DNA sequence: TGTGCCAGCAGTCGATATAGCGGGGAGTTTGGGGAGCAGTACTTC.

This clonotype was seen many times. The gene calls are TRBV4-3 and TRBJ2-7; D may be TRBD1 (6 bases). Germline lookup yields CDR1 LGHNA and CDR2 YSLEER. CDR3 length: 15 residues. The germline V and J ends were trimmed by 3 bases and 3 bases, with 15 bases remaining between them. The CDR3 spells CASSHFSGDSYEQYF. The DNA for the CDR3 is TGCGCCAGCAGCCATTTTTCAGGGGATAGCTACGAGCAGTACTTC.

There are a few counts of this clonotype. The chain carries TRBV6-2 or TRBV6-3 and TRBJ2-3; 8 bases match TRBD1. Germline CDR1 MNHEY, CDR2 SVGEGT. The CDR3 has 17 amino acids. Trimming at V came to 5 bases and at J to 2 bases, leaving 12 bases not matched to a gene. CDR3 DNA: TGTGCCAGCAGTCTTTTCGATGGGACAGGAATCACAGATACGCAGTATTTT. Its protein product is CASSLFDGTGITDTQYF.

The chain joins TRBV5-1 to TRBJ2-3; TRBD1 is a possible D gene (6 bases). The V end lost 4 bases, the J end lost 3 bases, and 15 bases lay between the germline ends. The germline V gene has CDR1 SGHRS and CDR2 YFSETQ. CDR3 length: 15 residues. In DNA form, the CDR3 reads TGCGCCAGCAGCATGGGACACCTTGGAACAGATACGCAGTATTTT. Residues: CASSMGHLGTDTQYF.

In regard to this clonotype: Sequence at one end of the junction differs from germline and may be a read error. This sequence joins TRBV11-2 and TRBJ2-5, with a weak D call TRBD1 (7 bases). This CDR3 contains 18 residues. Per germline, CDR1 SGHAT and CDR2 FQNNGV. The DNA for the CDR3 is TGTGCCGGCAGCTTAGCACGGATGGGCGGGACAGTATCAGAGACCCAGTACTTC. Amino acid sequence: CAGSLARMGGTVSETQYF.

This clonotype occurred once. The chain combines TRBV20-1 with TRBJ1-2, with 8 nucleotides matching TRBD1. Germline-derived CDR1 and CDR2 are DFQATT and SNEGSKA (reference sequence). J was trimmed by 8 bases and V by 4 bases; bases with no gene match: 9. The length of the CDR3 is 13 residues. The CDR3 DNA sequence: TGCAGTGCTAAATGGCAGGGGGCGGGAGGCTACACCTTC. Translating it yields CSAKWQGAGGYTF.

The chain links TRBV20-1 to TRBJ1-2, with 8 bases fitting TRBD1. Germline CDR1 is DFQATT and CDR2 is SNEGSKA (reference sequence). V lost 3 bases and J lost 3; bases outside the gene matches: 6. This CDR3 is built from 14 residues. CDR3 sequence: CSASRQGRDYGYTF. Written as DNA, the CDR3 is TGCAGTGCTAGTCGACAGGGGAGAGACTATGGCTACACCTTC.

The sample holds many counts of this clonotype. The chain couples TRBV12-3 or TRBV12-4 to TRBJ1-2; D uncertain. Trimming stripped 3 bases from V and 2 bases from J, with 4 bases between. CDR3 size: 12 residues. CDR3 region: CASSFQNYGYTF. DNA of the CDR3: TGTGCCAGCAGTTTCCAGAACTATGGCTACACCTTC.

This clonotype has only one observation. At one of its ends the junction is not consistent with the germline gene, which may arise from a read error. The CDR3 nucleotides are TGCAATGCTAGAGGGACACGATACGAGCAGTACTTC. Protein product: CNARGTRYEQYF. The chain links TRBV20-1 to TRBJ2-7, with D possibly being TRBD1 (6 bases). This CDR3 region has 12 residues. Looked up from germline, CDR1 is DFQATT and CDR2 is SNEGSKA (reference sequence).

The chain is built from TRBV28 and TRBJ2-7, with TRBD1 matching over 7 bases. The V gene end was trimmed by 5 bases and the J gene end by 0 bases; junction bases not matched to a gene: 7. The germline V gene encodes CDR1 MDHEN and CDR2 SYDVKM. This CDR3 region has 15 residues. DNA of the CDR3: TGTGCCAGCAGTATCGGACAGGCCCGCTCCTACGAGCAGTACTTC. This encodes CASSIGQARSYEQYF. Variable domain in full (rest from reference TRBV28 and TRBJ2-7): DVKVTQSSRYLVKRTGEKVFLECVQDMDHENMFWYRQDPGLGLRLIYFSYDVKMKEKGDIPEGYSVSREKKERFSLILESASTNQTSMYLCASSIGQARSYEQYFGPGTRLTVT.

CDR3 residues: CASKQRDRGPSNYGYTF. DNA of the CDR3: TGTGCCAGCAAACAACGGGACAGGGGACCGTCTAACTATGGCTACACCTTC. This chain connects TRBV6-1 to TRBJ1-2; 10 bases line up with TRBD1. The CDR3 is 17 residues long. V lost 7 bases and J lost 0; bases outside the gene matches: 11. Germline CDR1 and CDR2: MNHNS and SASEGT.

The rearrangement links TRBV9 to TRBJ1-4; the match to TRBD1 covers 8 bases. With 1 base clipped from V and 7 bases from J, the junction kept 6 bases outside the gene matches. The length of the CDR3 is 15 residues. Germline CDR1 is SGDLS and CDR2 is YYNGEE. CDR3 coding DNA: TGTGCCAGCAGCGTAACAGGGGGAGTGGGTGAAAAACTGTTTTTT. Its protein product is CASSVTGGVGEKLFF.

The chain joins TRBV29-1 to TRBJ2-5, with 15 nucleotides matching TRBD2. Per the germline V gene, CDR1 is SQVTM and CDR2 is ANQGSEA. The trim removed 7 bases at V and 2 bases at J, leaving 8 bases unmatched. CDR3 length: 16 residues. The CDR3 DNA is TGCAGCGCCCCGGGACTAGCGGGGGGAACTCAAGAGACCCAGTACTTC. Protein sequence: CSAPGLAGGTQETQYF.

This clonotype has a handful of counts. The J gene is TRBJ1-1, the V gene TRBV6-5, with unresolved D. Germline lookup yields CDR1 MNHEY and CDR2 SVGAGI. V lost 3 bases, J lost 4 bases, and 12 bases lay in between. This CDR3 spans 14 amino acids. The CDR3 region has the DNA TGTGCCAGCAGTTATCAAGTCTCGGGCACTGAAGCTTTCTTT. Translated, it gives CASSYQVSGTEAFF.

This sequence joins TRBV4-2 and TRBJ2-1, with D perhaps matching TRBD1 (5 bases). Germline V gene lookup returns CDR1 LGHNA and CDR2 YNFKEQ. V gave up 2 bases and J gave up 3 bases, with 11 bases separating them. The CDR3 totals 15 residues. The CDR3: CASSQPQQGYNEQFF. The CDR3 DNA is TGTGCCAGCAGCCAACCACAGCAGGGCTACAATGAGCAGTTCTTC.